Listed below are T cell receptor beta chains from one sample, sequenced in a study of T cell repertoires in cytomegalovirus infection. TCRdb itself ran the reads through MiXCR, one entry per CDR3 protein. The sample contains approximately 500,000 distinct CDR3 sequences, 26% of which appear only once. Sequencing used PBMCs. The receptors originated from a human donor in good health (CMV status not recorded). Some clones in this sample may be carry-over from other donors' samples. Each CDR3 is given with its conserved first and last residue. The D gene is left open where the match is weak. Some rows have no size entry. The others give once, few or many, or a class for an expanded clone.

j_call | v_call | clone_size | d_call | cdr3_aa | cdr3_nt
TRBJ2-1 | TRBV2 | . | TRBD1 | CASSEGTGNEQFF | TGTGCCAGCAGTGAAGGGACAGGGAATGAGCAGTTCTTC
TRBJ2-2 | TRBV12-3/TRBV12-4 | . | TRBD2 | CASTPRAGGGWELFF | TGTGCCAGCACCCCTCGGGCGGGGGGAGGCTGGGAGCTGTTTTTT
TRBJ2-1 | TRBV6-1 | few | . | CASQERGKDNEQFF | TGTGCCAGCCAAGAACGGGGGAAGGACAATGAGCAGTTCTTC
TRBJ2-1 | TRBV5-6 | . | TRBD2 | CASSLVGLAGGWSPDEQFF | TGTGCCAGCAGCTTGGTGGGACTAGCGGGAGGGTGGAGCCCCGATGAGCAGTTCTTC
TRBJ2-5 | TRBV9 | few | TRBD2 | CASSAAMTSLQETQYF | TGTGCCAGCAGCGCGGCAATGACTAGCCTACAAGAGACCCAGTACTTC
TRBJ2-5 | TRBV20-1 | . | . | CSARVENLETQYF | TGCAGTGCTAGAGTGGAGAATCTAGAGACCCAGTACTTC
TRBJ2-1 | TRBV6-2/TRBV6-3 | many | TRBD2 | CASGSGTLRDYNEQFF | TGTGCCAGCGGTAGCGGGACTCTACGGGACTACAATGAGCAGTTCTTC
TRBJ2-3 | TRBV5-4 | . | TRBD2 | CASSHPSGATDTQYF | TGTGCCAGCAGCCACCCTAGCGGGGCAACAGATACGCAGTATTTT
TRBJ1-2 | TRBV19 | few | . | CASRRQGYSDGYTF | TGTGCCAGTAGGCGGCAGGGGTATTCGGATGGCTACACCTTC
TRBJ2-1 | TRBV6-2/TRBV6-3 | few | TRBD2 | CASTLAEYNEQFF | TGTGCCAGTACGCTAGCGGAGTACAATGAGCAGTTCTTC
TRBJ1-2 | TRBV12-3/TRBV12-4 | many | . | CASSLALGTGGYTF | TGTGCCAGCAGTTTAGCCCTCGGGACTGGTGGCTACACCTTC
TRBJ1-4 | TRBV7-8 | few | TRBD1 | CASSYDRVGEKLFF | TGTGCCAGCAGCTATGACAGGGTTGGAGAAAAACTGTTTTTT
TRBJ2-5 | TRBV4-1 | . | TRBD2 | CASSPRTSGSGQETQYF | TGCGCCAGCAGCCCTCGGACTAGCGGGAGTGGCCAAGAGACCCAGTACTTC
TRBJ2-1 | TRBV24-1 | few | . | CATSDKTPGGSYNEQFF | TGTGCCACCAGTGATAAGACCCCCGGGGGCTCCTACAATGAGCAGTTCTTC
TRBJ2-4 | TRBV7-2 | many | TRBD1 | CASSKRTGDENIQYF | TGTGCCAGCAGCAAACGGACAGGGGATGAAAACATTCAGTACTTC
TRBJ2-1 | TRBV11-2 | few | . | CASSLEVTGSNEQFF | TGTGCCAGCAGCTTAGAAGTGACGGGTTCGAATGAGCAGTTCTTC
TRBJ2-3 | TRBV5-6 | few | . | CASSLVVGWVADTQYF | TGTGCCAGCAGCTTGGTGGTGGGATGGGTCGCAGATACGCAGTATTTT
TRBJ2-3 | TRBV11-3 | . | TRBD2 | CASSSLAGDTQYF | TGTGCCAGCAGCTCATTAGCGGGGGATACGCAGTATTTT
TRBJ2-1 | TRBV4-3 | . | TRBD1 | CASSQHTGEGNEQFF | TGCGCCAGCAGTCAACATACAGGGGAAGGCAATGAGCAGTTCTTC
TRBJ2-5 | TRBV12-3/TRBV12-4 | . | . | CASSPLWAGTETQYF | TGTGCCAGCAGTCCCCTGTGGGCGGGAACTGAGACCCAGTACTTC
TRBJ2-7 | TRBV28 | . | . | CASSLSWNSEQYF | TGTGCCAGCAGTTTATCATGGAATTCTGAGCAGTACTTC
TRBJ1-1 | TRBV19 | . | TRBD1 | CASIGTVPADTEAFF | TGTGCCAGCATAGGGACAGTCCCAGCGGACACTGAAGCTTTCTTT
TRBJ2-1 | TRBV7-2 | many | . | CASSSTGRYNEQFF | TGTGCCAGCAGCTCTACCGGACGGTACAATGAGCAGTTCTTC
TRBJ2-1 | TRBV19 | many | . | CASTPTLLSYNEQFF | TGTGCCAGTACCCCCACATTACTCTCCTACAATGAGCAGTTCTTC
TRBJ2-1 | TRBV19 | . | TRBD2 | CASSMGTSDYNEQFF | TGTGCCAGTAGTATGGGGACTAGCGATTACAATGAGCAGTTCTTC
TRBJ2-7 | TRBV12-3/TRBV12-4 | few | . | CASSRDLFGEQYF | TGTGCCAGCAGCCGGGACCTATTCGGAGAGCAGTACTTC
TRBJ2-2 | TRBV7-8 | . | TRBD2 | CASSLVAGDWAGELFF | TGTGCCAGCAGCTTAGTAGCGGGAGATTGGGCCGGGGAGCTGTTTTTT
TRBJ1-6 | TRBV30 | few | . | CAWMAGYNSPLHF | TGTGCCTGGATGGCAGGTTATAATTCACCCCTCCACTTT
TRBJ2-1 | TRBV20-1 | . | . | CSARGEQFF | TGCAGTGCTAGGGGTGAGCAGTTCTTC
TRBJ2-3 | TRBV7-2 | many | . | CASSLVRNTDTQYF | TGTGCCAGCAGCTTAGTTCGGAACACAGATACGCAGTATTTT
TRBJ2-5 | TRBV7-9 | . | . | CASSLASQAQQETQYF | TGTGCCAGCAGCTTAGCGTCACAAGCGCAACAAGAGACCCAGTACTTC
TRBJ2-1 | TRBV4-1 | . | . | CASSHDTGKMYNEQFF | TGCGCCAGCAGCCACGACACAGGGAAGATGTACAATGAGCAGTTCTTC
TRBJ1-1 | TRBV7-2 | many | TRBD1 | CASIRGTGGRAFF | TGTGCCAGCATCAGGGGGACAGGGGGGAGAGCTTTCTTT
TRBJ1-5 | TRBV2 | once | TRBD1 | CASSDGRGRQPQHF | TGTGCCAGCAGTGACGGCAGGGGGCGTCAGCCCCAGCATTTT
TRBJ2-7 | TRBV7-2 | many | TRBD2 | CASSVAGNSYEQYF | TGTGCCAGCAGCGTAGCGGGAAACTCCTACGAGCAGTACTTC
TRBJ2-2 | TRBV2 | . | . | CASSEQNGQNTGELFF | TGTGCCAGCAGTGAACAGAACGGACAGAACACCGGGGAGCTGTTTTTT
TRBJ2-1 | TRBV4-3 | . | TRBD1 | CASRMVAGGNEQFF | TGCGCCAGCAGAATGGTAGCAGGGGGAAATGAGCAGTTCTTC
TRBJ1-1 | TRBV6-5 | many | . | CASSYSSGGAFF | TGTGCCAGCAGTTACTCATCTGGCGGCGCTTTCTTT
TRBJ1-4 | TRBV4-3 | . | TRBD1 | CTSSPGGQNNEKLFF | TGCACCAGCTCCCCAGGGGGACAGAATAATGAAAAACTGTTTTTT
TRBJ2-7 | TRBV6-6 | few | TRBD1 | CASSFGDRGLKEQYF | TGTGCCAGCAGTTTCGGGGACAGGGGGCTGAAAGAGCAGTACTTC
TRBJ1-1 | TRBV12-3/TRBV12-4 | . | TRBD1 | CASSFGQGATKATEAFF | TGTGCCAGCAGTTTCGGACAGGGGGCAACCAAGGCCACTGAAGCTTTCTTT
TRBJ1-4 | TRBV6-1 | . | TRBD1 | CASSPGTGGSNEKLFF | TGTGCCAGCAGTCCGGGGACAGGGGGCTCTAATGAAAAACTGTTTTTT
TRBJ2-1 | TRBV7-2 | many | TRBD2 | CASSSTSGTYSYNEQFF | TGTGCCAGCAGCTCAACTAGCGGAACTTACAGTTACAATGAGCAGTTCTTC
TRBJ1-4 | TRBV7-2 | many | TRBD1 | CASSGTGVGGEKLFF | TGTGCCAGCAGCGGCACAGGGGTAGGAGGTGAAAAACTGTTTTTT
TRBJ2-5 | TRBV6-1 | . | . | CASREFGGSETQYF | TGTGCCAGCAGAGAGTTTGGGGGTTCGGAGACCCAGTACTTC
TRBJ1-5 | TRBV7-2 | many | . | CASSPQGDQPQHF | TGTGCCAGCAGCCCACAGGGAGATCAGCCCCAGCATTTT
TRBJ2-1 | TRBV11-3 | many | . | CASSPDSSNEQFF | TGTGCCAGCAGCCCCGACTCTTCCAATGAGCAGTTCTTC
TRBJ1-2 | TRBV7-9 | many | . | CASSLGRSSANGYTF | TGTGCCAGCAGCCTAGGTCGGAGTTCGGCAAATGGCTACACCTTC
TRBJ2-1 | TRBV4-2 | few | TRBD2 | CASSQVGLAGSSYNEQFF | TGTGCCAGCAGCCAAGTAGGGTTAGCGGGAAGCTCCTACAATGAGCAGTTCTTC
TRBJ1-2 | TRBV20-1 | . | . | CSAVGGVRGYTF | TGCAGTGCCGTTGGAGGGGTGAGGGGCTACACCTTC
TRBJ2-3 | TRBV6-2/TRBV6-3 | . | TRBD1 | CASSWTGSNTDTQYF | TGTGCCAGCAGCTGGACAGGCTCGAACACAGATACGCAGTATTTT
TRBJ1-5 | TRBV20-1 | . | . | CSARDPGSSNQPQHF | TGCAGTGCTAGAGATCCCGGCAGCTCCAATCAGCCCCAGCATTTT
TRBJ2-1 | TRBV6-2/TRBV6-3 | many | . | CASSDLFRDNYNEQFF | TGTGCCAGCAGTGACCTATTCCGGGACAACTACAATGAGCAGTTCTTC
TRBJ2-1 | TRBV19 | few | . | CASRPGWQGQYNEQFF | TGTGCCAGTAGGCCCGGTTGGCAGGGCCAATACAATGAGCAGTTCTTC
TRBJ2-3 | TRBV7-2 | many | TRBD2 | CASSQSGRATDTQYF | TGTGCCAGCAGCCAGAGCGGGAGGGCCACAGATACGCAGTATTTT
TRBJ2-5 | TRBV7-6 | few | . | CASSLYPLETQYF | TGTGCCAGCAGCTTATATCCGCTGGAGACCCAGTACTTC